Below, one T cell receptor (beta chain) is given with its context. Its antigen is currently unknown. Clones were read by immunoSEQ multiplex PCR, and TCRdb kept only the in-frame ones, dropping some. The sample records more than 55,000 clones, about 83% being singletons. The data originate from a study of OX40 agonist ivuxolimab in advanced cancers. Study-wide context: Patients were under 90% male with ages about 20 to 79, mean about 54. Points from the study as a whole: Clonal expansion was among the lowest in partial responders at 0.1-3.0 mg/kg, especially CD8+.

Per the germline V gene, CDR1 is SGHVS and CDR2 is FNYEAQ. V dropped 5 bases and J dropped 1 base, with 18 bases sitting between them. The CDR3 is 16 residues long. This clonotype originated in an adult with an advanced solid tumor such as melanoma, head and neck, liver or kidney cancer. J is TRBJ2-7 and V is TRBV7-6; a possible D gene is TRBD2 (6 bases). The source material was CD4+ or CD8+ T cells sorted from blood, sampled in a trial of the OX40 agonist ivuxolimab. In nucleotides, the CDR3 is TGTGCCAGCAGCCCTTGGGGGGAGCCCCCTTCCTACGAGCAGTACTTC. Translating gives CASSPWGEPPSYEQYF.